This TCR beta chain was found in a study of blood T cell repertoires in COVID-19. Turning to the study itself: Sample material is recorded as cDNA or gDNA derived from T cells, B-cell-depleted T cells, or PBMCs.

Original handling: Nucleated cell counts were estimated from reference gene primer amplification. Assay: immunoSEQ multiplex PCR; the TCRdb copy retains only in-frame clones and omits some. V and J calls and clone size are copied from that table; D and trimming were computed from the DNA. Here the sample spans around 140,000 clones, about 91% being singletons. With V trimmed by 2 bases and J by 6 bases, 8 bases remained unmatched. The CDR3 length is 17 residues. Germline CDR1 is LGHDT and CDR2 is YNNKEL (reference sequence). The material sequenced was peripheral blood. This chain joins TRBV3-1 (or the pseudogene TRBV3-2) and TRBJ2-1; 12 bases map to TRBD2. The origin of this receptor is a man aged 45-65 years with acute or convalescent COVID-19. CDR3 region: CASSQLLLAGGFNEQFF. The CDR3, as DNA: TGTGCCAGCAGCCAACTCCTCCTAGCGGGGGGGTTCAATGAGCAGTTCTTC.